This T cell receptor beta chain was obtained from a study of patients and donors after allogeneic stem cell transplantation. This clonotype was detected many times. CDR3 length: 15 residues. Losses at the gene ends were 7 bases for V and 0 bases for J; bases not matched to a gene: 2. TCRdb redid the calling of the RT-PCR reads with MiXCR, one entry per CDR3 protein. Of about 960,000 distinct CDR3 sequences in the sample, about a sixth are singletons; the top ten hold around 6%. The chain links TRBV12-3 or TRBV12-4 to TRBJ2-2, with TRBD1 matching over 10 bases. The receptor's source is a human donor who was either an allogeneic HSCT recipient or a stem cell or donor lymphocyte infusion donor (not recorded which). It is not recorded whose cells these are; they may come from a transplant donor. The sample comprised blood, either unsorted or a sorted T cell fraction (not recorded which). The CDR3 here is CASTDRGPNTGELFF. The CDR3 DNA follows: TGTGCCAGCACCGACAGGGGGCCGAACACCGGGGAGCTGTTTTTT.